Shown below are 10 T cell receptor beta chains from a single sample sequenced in a study of T-cell memory formation after mild COVID-19. Each CDR3 protein gets one entry after TCRdb re-called the 5' RACE reads with MiXCR. In the table there are 110,000 to 150,000 distinct CDR3 sequences, 11% to 15% of which are singletons. Sequenced input: PBMCs or a T cell subset sorted from them (not recorded which). Source of these receptors: an adult woman who had mild COVID-19 (a few samples of this study predate the infection). Cell type and time point are not known.

This clonotype showed up just a few times. The chain combines TRBV11-2 with TRBJ2-1, with TRBD2 matching 7 bases. The CDR3 is 13 residues long. From germline, CDR1 is SGHAT and CDR2 FQNNGV. J lost 10 bases, V lost 4 bases, and 7 bases had no gene match. The CDR3 loop is CASSSHSGSEQFF. CDR3 DNA sequence: TGTGCCAGCAGCTCGCATAGCGGGTCAGAGCAGTTCTTC.

This clonotype was counted between two and nine times. The chain carries TRBV7-8 and TRBJ2-4; TRBD1 agrees at 7 bases. Losses at the gene ends were 0 bases for V and 4 bases for J; bases not matched to a gene: 12. The CDR3 has 18 residues. In germline, CDR1 is SGHVS, CDR2 FQNEAQ. Here the CDR3 reads CASSLALGGGRLKNIQYF. The DNA of the CDR3 is TGTGCCAGCAGCTTAGCGTTAGGGGGCGGACGGCTAAAAAACATTCAGTACTTC.

This clonotype was detected a few times. V and J are TRBV13 and TRBJ2-1; TRBD2 might be the D (9 bases). Trimming left V 6 bases short and J 4 bases short, with 16 bases between. The CDR3 is made up of 15 amino acids. Germline CDR1 and CDR2: PRHDT and FYEKMQ (reference sequence). This CDR3 reads CASRASGTGYNEQFF. The CDR3 nucleotides are TGTGCCAGCAGAGCTAGCGGGACAGGATACAATGAGCAGTTCTTC.

This clonotype was counted only a few times. The V gene is TRBV7-6, the J gene TRBJ2-1, with D hard to call. The CDR3 is made up of 15 amino acids. Per the germline V gene, CDR1 is SGHVS and CDR2 is FNYEAQ. V shed 7 bases and J shed 0 bases, with 13 bases lying between them. In nucleotides, the CDR3 is TGTGCCAGCACCCCCTCGATCGGCTCCTACAATGAGCAGTTCTTC. Amino acid sequence: CASTPSIGSYNEQFF.

The chain joins TRBV12-5 to TRBJ1-1; D call uncertain. Deletions cut 1 base from V and 4 bases from J, with 4 bases between. Germline V gene lookup returns CDR1 LGHNT and CDR2 FRNRAP. This CDR3 spans 12 amino acids. DNA for the CDR3: TGTGCTAGTGGTTTGGGGAGCACTGAAGCTTTCTTT. This translates into CASGLGSTEAFF.

The J gene is TRBJ2-1, the V gene TRBV20-1, with D hard to call. Deletions cut 5 bases from V and 0 bases from J, with 14 bases between. CDR1 is DFQATT, CDR2 SNEGSKA, per germline (reference sequence). The CDR3 spans 15 residues. Here the CDR3 reads CSAQTGRRSYNEQFF. CDR3 DNA sequence: TGCAGTGCTCAGACGGGCCGCCGCTCCTACAATGAGCAGTTCTTC.

The chain couples TRBV20-1 to TRBJ2-7, with D unresolved. CDR3 size: 11 residues. Trimming left V 1 base short and J 4 bases short, with 5 bases between. The germline gives CDR1 DFQATT, CDR2 SNEGSKA (reference sequence). This CDR3 is CSARVGYEQYF. CDR3 nucleotides: TGCAGTGCTAGAGTCGGGTACGAGCAGTACTTC.

This clonotype was seen at least ten times. The V call is TRBV4-1, the J call TRBJ1-6; unclear D gene. This CDR3 comprises 16 residues. The germline gives CDR1 MGHRA, CDR2 YSYEKL. The ends were cut back, 3 bases at V and 6 bases at J, with 15 bases in the middle. The CDR3 DNA sequence: TGCGCCAGCAGCCAGGAACAAGGGAACTCTAATTCACCCCTCCACTTT. Its protein product is CASSQEQGNSNSPLHF.

J is TRBJ2-2 and V is TRBV10-3; D is uncertain. Germline CDR1 is ENHRY and CDR2 is SYGVKD. V lost 2 bases and J 7 bases, leaving 17 bases between the germline ends. This CDR3 is built from 16 residues. The CDR3 region has the DNA TGTGCCATCAGTGAGGGAGTTACCCTTATCGGCGGGGAGCTGTTTTTT. Translating it yields CAISEGVTLIGGELFF.

This clonotype was seen repeatedly, ten times or more. The J gene is TRBJ2-3, the V gene TRBV7-9; TRBD2 aligns across 10 bases. Trimming took 4 bases from V and 4 from J; bases not matched to a gene: 8. CDR1 and CDR2 from the germline V gene are SEHNR and FQNEAQ (reference sequence). The CDR3 covers 16 residues. The CDR3 DNA reads as TGTGCCAGCAGCTCAGATCCGGGACTAGCGCCAGATACGCAGTATTTT. This translates into CASSSDPGLAPDTQYF.